This T cell receptor beta chain derives from a study of blood T cell repertoires in COVID-19. Across the study: Both acute and convalescent COVID-19 samples were obtained from the United States, Italy and Spain. The cDNA or gDNA used as material had been derived from T cells, B-cell-depleted T cells, or PBMCs.

Under the authors' procedure: Reference gene primer amplification yielded estimated nucleated cell counts. Assay: immunoSEQ multiplex PCR; the TCRdb copy retains only in-frame clones and omits some. The V and J calls and clone size come from that table; D and trimming were worked out from the DNA. The table includes roughly 200,000 clones, approximately 87% detected once. With V trimmed by 6 bases and J by 0 bases, 8 bases remained unmatched. The CDR3 runs 17 residues. Per germline, CDR1 WNHNN and CDR2 SYGVQD (reference sequence). The clonotype comes from a man aged 55 to 70 who had recovered from COVID-19. V gene TRBV10-1 combines with J gene TRBJ2-6; TRBD1 agrees at 7 bases. The specimen was peripheral blood. The CDR3 DNA reads TGCGCCAGCAGCCCGGGACAGTCCTCCTCTGGGGCCAACGTCCTGACTTTC. Encoded protein: CASSPGQSSSGANVLTF.